This T cell receptor (beta chain) derives from a study of graft-versus-host responses after intestinal transplantation. Study-wide background: Grafts were multivisceral, liver-intestinal, or isolated intestinal. Tacrolimus plus steroids were given to all recipients for approximately three years, preceded by anti-thymocyte globulin induction.

The table came from immunoSEQ multiplex PCR; TCRdb's copy has only in-frame clones and leaves some out. The table shows 90,000 or so clones, with approximately 78% occurring only once. In germline, CDR1 is LNHDA, CDR2 SQIVND (reference sequence). The CDR3 has 13 amino acids. Trimming removed 7 bases from V and 5 bases from J, with 14 bases in between. Study-wide findings and caveats: Declining HvG levels early post-transplant were linked to peak circulating GvH clone levels. Ileal or blood samples showed some GvH clones first, and such clones were also found in recipient marrow.

About this clone itself: As yet, its antigen is unknown.

The origin of this receptor is a human donor who received an intestinal transplant. This chain connects TRBV19 to TRBJ2-5; TRBD2 is a possible D gene (6 bases). The sequences come from unstimulated CD4+ T cells sorted from spleen or lymph node cells, collected before intestinal transplant. The DNA for the CDR3 is TGTGCCAGTACTCCGGAGGGAAGGGAGACCCAGTACTTC. This encodes CASTPEGRETQYF.